Reported below is one TCR beta chain. This entry comes from a study of monozygotic twins with inflammatory bowel disease. Germline values: CDR1 SQVTM, CDR2 ANQGSEA. The CDR3 is made up of 14 amino acids. With the 5' RACE reads reprocessed, TCRdb shows one record per CDR3 protein and no DNA. The listing contains about 450,000 distinct CDR3 sequences. The sequenced sample was blood. The receptor comes from a human donor with ulcerative colitis or Crohn's disease, or a healthy co-twin of an affected twin (not recorded which). The genes are TRBV29-1 and TRBJ2-1; the TRBD2 assignment by TCRdb is unverifiable without DNA. The CDR3 spells CSVLAGTSYNEQFF.